The 25 T cell receptor beta chains given below trace back to one sample, sequenced in a study of Ad26.COV2.S vaccination and SARS-CoV-2 variants. Sequencing was performed with immunoSEQ multiplex PCR; in TCRdb, only in-frame clones are kept and a portion is missing. This sample yields about 350,000 clones, of which 80% to 90% are seen a single time; about 10% belongs to the top ten. The sample's treatment: 15 to 20 received Ad26.COV2.S at low or high dose, single or two shots; roughly 5 received placebo; per-sample allocation not given. After the first vaccine or placebo injection, samples were drawn on day 63. Sequenced here: peripheral blood, sampled in a trial of Ad26.COV2.S vaccine versus placebo. The receptors were gathered from a person aged 18-60 years who received the Ad26.COV2.S COVID-19 vaccine or a placebo.

The rearrangement links TRBV19 to TRBJ1-1, with TRBD1 matching over 8 bases. This CDR3 has 15 residues. Losses at the gene ends were 5 bases for V and 1 base for J; bases not matched to a gene: 6. In germline, CDR1 is LNHDA, CDR2 SQIVND (reference sequence). The DNA of the CDR3 is TGTGCCAGTAGTCCAGGACAGGGTGGGAACACTGAAGCTTTCTTT. Translated: CASSPGQGGNTEAFF.

The V and J genes are TRBV11-2 and TRBJ2-5; no reliable D call. V gave up 1 base and J gave up 4 bases, with 13 bases separating them. Germline V gene sequence: CDR1 SGHAT, CDR2 FQNNGV. The CDR3 runs 15 residues. The CDR3 DNA sequence: TGTGCCAGCAGCTTAGGCCCAGCCCGAGGAGAGACCCAGTACTTC. It translates to CASSLGPARGETQYF.

The chain has TRBV28 and TRBJ1-5; D perhaps matches TRBD1 (5 bases). The germline V gene has CDR1 MDHEN and CDR2 SYDVKM. This CDR3 is built from 14 residues. Trimming cost V 6 bases and J 5 bases, with 14 bases left between them. CDR3 sequence: CASRTGTLHQPQHF. The CDR3 DNA is TGTGCCAGCAGAACCGGGACCCTACATCAGCCCCAGCATTTT.

This chain joins TRBV6-5 and TRBJ2-5; D is perhaps TRBD1 or TRBD2 (5 bases each). V shed 4 bases and J shed 5 bases, with 17 bases lying between them. The V gene's germline CDR1 is MNHEY and CDR2 SVGAGI. The CDR3 contains 15 residues. CDR3 nucleotide sequence: TGTGCCAGCAGTTCTTTTTCGGGGCGTTGGGAGACCCAGTACTTC. Residues: CASSSFSGRWETQYF.

This sequence joins TRBV6-5 and TRBJ1-5, with no clear D. Germline CDR1 and CDR2: MNHEY and SVGAGI. Trimming shortened V by 0 bases and J by 4 bases, and 10 bases separated the two germline ends. The CDR3 spans 15 residues. The CDR3 is CASSYSAATNQPQHF. CDR3 DNA: TGTGCCAGCAGTTACTCGGCAGCAACTAATCAGCCCCAGCATTTT.

A single count supports this clone. The chain carries TRBV3-1 (or the pseudogene TRBV3-2) and TRBJ2-2; D is possibly TRBD1 (6 bases). Germline CDR1 LGHDT, CDR2 YNNKEL (reference sequence). CDR3 length: 16 amino acids. V dropped 3 bases and J dropped 4 bases, with 15 bases sitting between them. CDR3 sequence reads: CASSHPAGAGTGELFF. In DNA, the CDR3 is TGTGCCAGCAGCCACCCGGCAGGGGCGGGCACCGGGGAGCTGTTTTTT.

This sequence joins TRBV6-5 and TRBJ2-3, with 7 bases matching TRBD1. The CDR3 loop spans 14 amino acids. V shed 6 bases and J 0 bases; nucleotides not matched to a gene: 3. Germline assignment: CDR1 MNHEY and CDR2 SVGAGI. The chain's CDR3 is CASRQTGSTDTQYF. CDR3 nucleotides: TGTGCCAGCAGGCAGACAGGGAGCACAGATACGCAGTATTTT.

The chain has TRBV6-5 and TRBJ2-1; TRBD2 agrees at 10 bases. CDR1 is MNHEY, CDR2 SVGAGI, per germline. The V segment lost 6 bases and the J segment 2 bases; nucleotides outside the gene matches: 4. The CDR3 runs 15 residues. CDR3 DNA: TGTGCCAGCAGGGGGAGCGGGAGGGCCTACAATGAGCAGTTCTTC. Its protein product is CASRGSGRAYNEQFF.

The chain employs TRBV11-3 and TRBJ2-3, with 12 bases that match TRBD2. This CDR3 is built from 17 residues. Losses at the gene ends were 4 bases for V and 5 bases for J; bases not matched to a gene: 10. Per germline, CDR1 SGHNT and CDR2 YENEEA. The CDR3 DNA follows: TGTGCCAGCAGCTCAAGCCCCCTAGCGGGGGGGGGAGATACGCAGTATTTT. Protein sequence: CASSSSPLAGGGDTQYF.

The chain links TRBV7-9 to TRBJ2-7; possible D gene TRBD1, 6 bases. This CDR3 region has 11 residues. Looked up from germline, CDR1 is SEHNR and CDR2 is FQNEAQ (reference sequence). The V and J ends lost 5 bases and 7 bases respectively, with 9 bases between them. CDR3 nucleotides: TGTGCCAGCAGCATAGGACAGGAGCAGTACTTC. Translating it yields CASSIGQEQYF.

The chain couples TRBV19 to TRBJ2-2, with D perhaps matching TRBD2 (6 bases). The CDR3 length is 15 residues. The V gene lost 6 bases and the J gene lost 2 bases, with 13 bases spanning the gap. The germline V gene encodes CDR1 LNHDA and CDR2 SQIVND (reference sequence). CDR3 coding DNA: TGTGCCAGTAGCCTAGGACTACTAAACACCGGGGAGCTGTTTTTT. This encodes CASSLGLLNTGELFF.

DNA for the CDR3: TGTGCCAGCAGTGCCCAGGGGGGAGGGAATGAAAAACTGTTTTTT. Protein sequence: CASSAQGGGNEKLFF. The chain couples TRBV6-1 to TRBJ1-4; 7 bases are shared with TRBD1. There are 15 residues in the CDR3. Germline loops: CDR1 MNHNS, CDR2 SASEGT. V lost 4 bases and J lost 5; bases outside the gene matches: 7.

Written as DNA, the CDR3 is TGTGCCAGCAGTTACTCGACCCAAGTTTTAAGGGGACAAGAGACCCAGTACTTC. Translated: CASSYSTQVLRGQETQYF. This sequence joins TRBV6-2 or TRBV6-3 and TRBJ2-5; TRBD1 is a possible D gene (5 bases). CDR3 size: 18 residues. Trimming cost V 0 bases and J 2 bases, with 19 bases left between them. CDR1 is MNHEY and CDR2 is SVGEGT in the germline V gene.

The rearrangement joins TRBV4-1 to TRBJ2-7; no definite D call. This CDR3 has 14 amino acids. The germline V gene has CDR1 MGHRA and CDR2 YSYEKL. Trimming stripped 6 bases from V and 0 bases from J, with 12 bases between. The CDR3 is CASSDWQSSYEQYF. The CDR3 DNA sequence: TGCGCCAGCAGTGACTGGCAGAGCTCCTACGAGCAGTACTTC.

In nucleotides, the CDR3 is TGTGCCAGCAGCTTACGGCCGGGGGGGCAGTACCAAGAGACCCAGTACTTC. Protein product: CASSLRPGGQYQETQYF. The chain combines TRBV7-2 with TRBJ2-5, with 8 nucleotides matching TRBD2. J lost 0 bases, V lost 2 bases, and 8 bases had no gene match. Germline V gene lookup returns CDR1 SGHTA and CDR2 FQGNSA. This CDR3 contains 17 residues.

This chain joins TRBV5-1 and TRBJ2-4; a possible D gene is TRBD1 (6 bases). Looked up from germline, CDR1 is SGHRS and CDR2 is YFSETQ. V lost 0 bases, J lost 3 bases, and 16 bases lay in between. The CDR3 loop spans 17 amino acids. CDR3 DNA sequence: TGCGCCAGCAGCTTGGGGCGGCAGGGGTACGGCAAAAACATTCAGTACTTC. It translates to CASSLGRQGYGKNIQYF.

This chain uses TRBV11-2 with TRBJ2-7; D not resolved. V was cut by 1 base and J by 4 bases, with 5 bases left in between. CDR3 length equals 12 residues. CDR1 and CDR2 (germline): SGHAT, FQNNGV. The chain's CDR3 is CASSLVIYEQYF. In DNA form, the CDR3 reads TGTGCCAGCAGCTTAGTTATATACGAGCAGTACTTC. Variable domain in full (rest from reference TRBV11-2 and TRBJ2-7): EAGVAQSPRYKIIEKRQSVAFWCNPISGHATLYWYQQILGQGPKLLIQFQNNGVVDDSQLPKDRFSAERLKGVDSTLKIQPAKLEDSAVYLCASSLVIYEQYFGPGTRLTVT.

The rearrangement uses TRBV5-1 and TRBJ2-3, with 9 nucleotides matching TRBD1. After removal of 3 bases from V and 8 bases from J, the junction contained 16 bases not matched to a gene. CDR3 length: 17 residues. Germline V CDR1 and CDR2: SGHRS, YFSETQ. The CDR3 coding sequence is TGCGCCAGCAGCTGGGCCCCGGGACAGGGCCCGAGGGGTACGCAGTATTTT. It encodes CASSWAPGQGPRGTQYF.

The chain combines TRBV20-1 with TRBJ2-7; D might be TRBD1 (6 bases). Trimming took off 3 bases at V and 0 bases at J, with 12 bases between the two ends. Germline V gene sequence: CDR1 DFQATT, CDR2 SNEGSKA (reference sequence). The CDR3 extends over 14 amino acids. The chain's CDR3 is CSASSRGHSYEQYF. The CDR3, as DNA: TGCAGTGCTAGTTCCAGGGGCCACTCCTACGAGCAGTACTTC.

The chain has TRBV4-3 and TRBJ2-1; perhaps TRBD2 as D (5 bases). Trimming removed 0 bases from V and 9 bases from J, with 12 bases in between. This CDR3 contains 14 residues. Per the germline V gene, CDR1 is LGHNA and CDR2 is YSLEER. In nucleotides, the CDR3 is TGCGCCAGCAGCCAAGATCTTGAGGGAAGTGAGCAGTTCTTC. Protein: CASSQDLEGSEQFF.

This chain connects TRBV7-2 to TRBJ2-3, with 7 positions matching TRBD2. The trim removed 1 base at V and 4 bases at J, leaving 8 bases unmatched. The CDR3 spans 16 residues. The germline V gene encodes CDR1 SGHTA and CDR2 FQGNSA. CDR3 region: CASSLGSVAGADTQYF. CDR3 nucleotide sequence: TGTGCCAGCAGCTTAGGGTCAGTGGCGGGGGCAGATACGCAGTATTTT.

The chain uses TRBV10-2 and TRBJ2-7; D unclear. Trimming stripped 3 bases from V and 2 bases from J, with 2 bases between. Germline-derived CDR1 and CDR2 are WSHSY and SAAADI. The CDR3 runs 11 residues. CDR3 DNA sequence: TGCGCCAGCAGTGATACCTACGAGCAGTACTTC. Translated: CASSDTYEQYF.

CDR3 region: CASSFQQGARETQYF. The CDR3 coding sequence is TGTGCCAGCAGCTTCCAGCAGGGGGCTAGAGAGACCCAGTACTTC. The chain couples TRBV7-9 to TRBJ2-5, with 8 nucleotides matching TRBD1. This CDR3 is built from 15 residues. V shed 3 bases, J shed 4 bases, and the junction held 7 bases outside the gene matches. Germline assignment: CDR1 SEHNR and CDR2 FQNEAQ (reference sequence). The complete variable domain, with remaining parts taken from reference TRBV7-9 and TRBJ2-5, reads DTGVSQNPRHKITKRGQNVTFRCDPISEHNRLYWYRQTLGQGPEFLTYFQNEAQLEKSRLLSDRFSAERPKGSFSTLEIQRTEQGDSAMYLCASSFQQGARETQYFGPGTRLLVL.

The chain couples TRBV28 to TRBJ2-1; no definite D call. Germline V gene data show CDR1 as MDHEN and CDR2 as SYDVKM. V gave up 3 bases and J gave up 2 bases, with 8 bases separating them. The CDR3 consists of 14 residues. In DNA form, the CDR3 reads TGTGCCAGCAGTTTCCCCCAGGCCTACAATGAGCAGTTCTTC. Protein: CASSFPQAYNEQFF.

This chain uses TRBV4-1 with TRBJ2-2; 8 bases match TRBD2. Germline V lookup: CDR1 MGHRA, CDR2 YSYEKL. V gave up 3 bases and J gave up 1 base; unmatched junction bases: 1. The CDR3 runs 15 residues. CDR3 region: CASSQLAGNTGELFF. The CDR3 bases are TGCGCCAGCAGCCAGCTAGCGGGGAACACCGGGGAGCTGTTTTTT.